The T cell receptor beta chain under discussion was sequenced for a study of shared clonotypes between healthy human individuals. This clone came up a few times. Each subset's genomic DNA was split evenly across several immunoSEQ plates. In the original workflow: Junction-only sequences without quality scores were provided by ImmunoSEQ, so filtering was different. Some clones are missing from TCRdb's copy, which holds only in-frame ones; the method was immunoSEQ multiplex PCR. That table is the source of V, J and clone size, and D and trimming were worked out from the DNA. The sample yields about 490,000 clones, 75% to 85% seen once. In germline, CDR1 is SQVTM, CDR2 ANQGSEA. V lost 4 bases, J lost 2 bases, and 9 bases lay in between. The CDR3 consists of 12 residues.

This TCR came from a woman aged 35 to 49 in good health. Some clones in this sample may be carry-over from other donors' samples. The chain joins TRBV29-1 to TRBJ2-7; possible D gene TRBD2, 6 bases. Sequencing was performed on PBMCs. The CDR3 here is CSVGPGAYEQYF. CDR3 coding DNA: TGCAGCGTTGGCCCGGGGGCCTACGAGCAGTACTTC.